Included here is one T cell receptor beta chain sequence, with context. Assay execution proceeded at the deep level. Sequencing used immunoSEQ multiplex PCR; TCRdb keeps in-frame clones, though not all of them. The data hold over a million clones, with roughly 97% observed a single time. This entry comes from a study of shared clonotypes between healthy human individuals. The CDR3 is made up of 14 amino acids. Per germline, CDR1 SNHLY and CDR2 FYNNEI. V lost 6 bases and J lost 1; bases outside the gene matches: 2. This receptor was obtained from a man between 25 and 39 years old in good health. Sequencing was performed on naive CD4+ T cells sorted from blood. Subset in this sample: CD45RA+ positively selected. The chain carries TRBV2 and TRBJ1-5; 8 nucleotides align to TRBD1. CDR3 amino acids: CASSQGASNQPQHF. The CDR3 DNA sequence: TGTGCCAGCAGCCAGGGGGCGAGCAATCAGCCCCAGCATTTT.